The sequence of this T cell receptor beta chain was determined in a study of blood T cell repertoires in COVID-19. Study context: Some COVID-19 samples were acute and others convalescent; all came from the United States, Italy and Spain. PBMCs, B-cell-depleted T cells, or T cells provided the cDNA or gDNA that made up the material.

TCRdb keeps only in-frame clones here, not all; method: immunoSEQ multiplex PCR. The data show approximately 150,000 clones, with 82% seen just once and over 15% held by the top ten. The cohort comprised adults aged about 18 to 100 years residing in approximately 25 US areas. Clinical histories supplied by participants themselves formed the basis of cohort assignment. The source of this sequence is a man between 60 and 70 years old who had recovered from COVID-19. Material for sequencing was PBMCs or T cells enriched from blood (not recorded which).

This CDR3 reads CASSSGGQNEQFF. The CDR3 bases are TGTGCCAGCAGTTCGGGGGGGCAGAATGAGCAGTTCTTC. The chain employs TRBV7-8 and TRBJ2-1; 8 positions agree with TRBD2. The V gene end was trimmed by 6 bases and the J gene end by 7 bases; junction bases not matched to a gene: 5. This CDR3 is 13 amino acids long. In germline, CDR1 is SGHVS, CDR2 FQNEAQ.